This T cell receptor (beta chain) comes out of a study of blood T cells in healthy people across ages. Each sample had at least 7 million PBMCs isolated. Study results and limitations: Roughly linear declines in TCR beta diversity per million T cells occurred with age.

V dropped 7 bases and J dropped 0 bases, with 18 bases sitting between them. The germline V gene has CDR1 MNHNY and CDR2 SVGAGI (reference sequence). This CDR3 has 16 residues. The second PCR ran roughly 6 to 11 cycles with a sample-barcoded 5' primer and J-beta primers. Every molecule of cDNA carried a tag from a template-switch adaptor with 12 random nucleotides. Every sample gave at least 3 million paired-end reads containing CDR3. TCRdb ran MiXCR on the 5' RACE reads and lists one entry per CDR3 protein. In the table there are around 1.7 million distinct CDR3 sequences, 28% of which are singletons. On this clonotype itself: Antigen specificity is unknown.

The TCR comes from a woman aged 25-40 years in good health. Input material: blood. The gene calls are TRBV6-6 and TRBJ1-1; D unresolved. The DNA of the CDR3 is TGTGCCAGCACCCCGACTCGGGGAGCGGTGAACACTGAAGCTTTCTTT. Residues: CASTPTRGAVNTEAFF.